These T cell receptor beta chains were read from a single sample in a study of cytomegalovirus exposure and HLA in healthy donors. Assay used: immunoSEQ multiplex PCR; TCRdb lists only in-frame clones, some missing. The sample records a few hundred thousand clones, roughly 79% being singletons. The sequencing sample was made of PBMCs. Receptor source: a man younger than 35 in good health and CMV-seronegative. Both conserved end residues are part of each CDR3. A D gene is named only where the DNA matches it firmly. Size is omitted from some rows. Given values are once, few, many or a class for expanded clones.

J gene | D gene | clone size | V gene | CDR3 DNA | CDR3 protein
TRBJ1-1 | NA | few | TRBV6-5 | TGTGCCAGCAGTTACTCGATCTCCCAGGGGAACACTGAAGCTTTCTTT | CASSYSISQGNTEAFF
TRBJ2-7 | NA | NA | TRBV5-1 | TGCGCCAGCAGCTCGGGAGACTACGAGCAGTACTTC | CASSSGDYEQYF
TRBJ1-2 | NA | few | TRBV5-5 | TGTGCCAGCAGCTCCTCAGGGATTACCTATGGCTACACCTTC | CASSSSGITYGYTF
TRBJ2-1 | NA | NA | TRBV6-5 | TGTGCCAGCAGTTTGTGGACAGAGCAGAATGAGCAGTTCTTC | CASSLWTEQNEQFF
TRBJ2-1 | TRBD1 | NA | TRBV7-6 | TGTGCCAGCAGCTTAGAGCCAGGGGGCCACAATGAGCAGTTCTTC | CASSLEPGGHNEQFF
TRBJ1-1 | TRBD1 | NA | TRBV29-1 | TGCGGCGTGGGGACAGAAATGATGAACACTGAAGCTTTCTTT | CGVGTEMMNTEAFF
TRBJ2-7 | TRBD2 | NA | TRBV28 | TGTGCCAGCAGTTCGACTAGCGGGTACCCCTACGAGCAGTACTTC | CASSSTSGYPYEQYF
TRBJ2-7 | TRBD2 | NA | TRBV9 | TGTGCCAGCAGCGTAGGGGCTAGCGGGAGTTTGTACGAGCAGTACTTC | CASSVGASGSLYEQYF
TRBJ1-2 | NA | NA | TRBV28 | TGTGCCAGCAGTTTACGCCGGGACATAAACACCTTC | CASSLRRDINTF
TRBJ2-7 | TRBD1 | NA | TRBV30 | TGTGCCTGGACTCCGGGACAGTCCTACGAGCAGTACTTC | CAWTPGQSYEQYF
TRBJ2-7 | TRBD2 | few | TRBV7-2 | TGTGCCAGCAGCTTAATGGGGACTAGCGGAACCTACGAGCAGTACTTC | CASSLMGTSGTYEQYF
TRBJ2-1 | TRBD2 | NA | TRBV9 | TGTGCCAGCAGCGTAAAATTCGGACTAGCGGGACACTCCTACAATGAGCAGTTCTTC | CASSVKFGLAGHSYNEQFF
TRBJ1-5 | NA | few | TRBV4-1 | TGCGCCAGCAGCCAAGACCTCAATCAGCCCCAGCATTTT | CASSQDLNQPQHF
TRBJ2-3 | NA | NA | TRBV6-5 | TGTGCCAGCAGTTTGACAGGGACTAGCACAGATACGCAGTATTTT | CASSLTGTSTDTQYF
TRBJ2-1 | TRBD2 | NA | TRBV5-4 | TGTGCCAGCAGCTTGTTTGGCGGGAGCAATGAGCAGTTCTTC | CASSLFGGSNEQFF
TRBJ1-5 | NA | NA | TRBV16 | TGTGCCAGCAGCCAAGGGCAGCCACCCAATCAGCCCCAGCATTTT | CASSQGQPPNQPQHF
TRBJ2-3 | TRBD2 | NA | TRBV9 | TGTGCCAGCAGCGAGACTAGCGCCACAGATACGCAGTATTTT | CASSETSATDTQYF
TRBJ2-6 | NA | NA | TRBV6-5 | TGTGCCAGCACCTCTTCTGGGGCCAACGTCCTGACTTTC | CASTSSGANVLTF
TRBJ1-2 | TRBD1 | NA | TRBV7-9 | TGTTCCAGCAGCTCAACCGGGACAGGGTATGACTATGGCTACACCTTC | CSSSSTGTGYDYGYTF
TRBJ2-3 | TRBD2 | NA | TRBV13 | TGTGCCAGCAGCCCCGGACTAGCGAATACAGATACGCAGTATTTT | CASSPGLANTDTQYF
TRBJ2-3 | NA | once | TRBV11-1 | TGTGCCAGCGCTGCGTCGCGCGGGGCAGGAGCAGATACGCAGTATTTT | CASAASRGAGADTQYF
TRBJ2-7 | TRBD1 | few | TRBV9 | TGTGCCAGCAGCGGTGGGACAGGGGATCCCTACGAGCAGTACTTC | CASSGGTGDPYEQYF
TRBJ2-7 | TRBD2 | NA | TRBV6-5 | TGTGCCAGCTCGGAGCGGGGGAAATACGAGCAGTACTTC | CASSERGKYEQYF
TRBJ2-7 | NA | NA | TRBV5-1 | TGCGCCAGCAGCTTGGTTCGTAACGAGCAGTACTTC | CASSLVRNEQYF
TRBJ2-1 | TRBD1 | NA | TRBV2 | TGTGCCAGCAGTGGACAAACCGGGACAGGAGCTAATGAGCAGTTCTTC | CASSGQTGTGANEQFF
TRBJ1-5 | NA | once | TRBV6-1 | TGTGCCAGCAGTGAAGCAGGAGGGGATCAGCCCCAGCATTTT | CASSEAGGDQPQHF
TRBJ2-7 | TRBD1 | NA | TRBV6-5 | TGTGCCAGCAGCTCCACAGGGGGCGAGCAGTACTTC | CASSSTGGEQYF
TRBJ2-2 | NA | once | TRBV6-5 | TGTGCCAGCAGATCTCAGGGTACCGGGGAGCTGTTTTTT | CASRSQGTGELFF
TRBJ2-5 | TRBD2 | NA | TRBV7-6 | TGTGCCAGCAGCCTGGGGACTAGCGGGAGTAGGGGGACCCAGTACTTC | CASSLGTSGSRGTQYF
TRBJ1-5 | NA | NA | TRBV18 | TGTGCCAGCTCACCGATTCCCCACTCGGGGGGCAAGTTGAATCAGCCCCAGCATTTT | CASSPIPHSGGKLNQPQHF
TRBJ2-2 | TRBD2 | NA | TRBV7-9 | TGTGCCAGCAGCTTACCCAGCGGGGGAGGCACCGGGGAGCTGTTTTTT | CASSLPSGGGTGELFF
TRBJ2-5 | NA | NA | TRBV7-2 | TGTGCCAGCAGCTTAGGCCCGGACTGGGTACAAGAGACCCAGTACTTC | CASSLGPDWVQETQYF
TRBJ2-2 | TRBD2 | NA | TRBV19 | TGTGCCAGTACCACACTAGCGGGAGTGACCGGGGAGCTGTTTTTT | CASTTLAGVTGELFF
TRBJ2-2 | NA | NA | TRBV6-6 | TGTGCCAGCAGTTACGGAGGCGGGGAGCTGTTTTTT | CASSYGGGELFF
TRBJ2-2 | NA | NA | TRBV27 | TGTGCCAGCAGTCCCTGGAGGCCGAACACCGGGGAGCTGTTTTTT | CASSPWRPNTGELFF
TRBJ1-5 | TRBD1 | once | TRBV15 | TGTGCCACCAGCAGAGATCTCGGCACAGGGGGCTGGGAGCCCCAGCATTTT | CATSRDLGTGGWEPQHF
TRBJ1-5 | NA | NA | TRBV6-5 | TGTGCCAGCAGAGCCCTACAGGGTTACAATCAGCCCCAGCATTTT | CASRALQGYNQPQHF